The 7 T cell receptor beta chains below come from one sample, sequenced in a study of human T cells and chemical hapten exposure. Via MiXCR, TCRdb re-called the RACE reads, giving one row per CDR3 protein. The data show 180,000 or so distinct CDR3 sequences, about 14% seen once. Time point reported: patch test 1, 2 weeks after DPC sensitization. Treatment described: therapeutic diphenylcyclopropenone sensitization with weekly scalp DPC. Sample: whole blood, taken in connection with sensitization to the hapten diphenylcyclopropenone (DPC). These TCRs come from a woman in her twenties or thirties with alopecia areata. Some clones in this sample may be carry-over from other donors' samples.

This clonotype was found a few times. The J gene is TRBJ2-1, the V gene TRBV30; a weak D match, TRBD2 (6 bases). Germline CDR1 and CDR2: GTSNPN and SVGIG (reference sequence). The CDR3 is 15 amino acids. The V end was cut by 5 bases, the J end by 3 bases, with 17 bases between. CDR3 protein: CAWAAGTGSYNEQFF. Here the CDR3 DNA reads TGTGCCTGGGCCGCGGGGACCGGTAGCTACAATGAGCAGTTCTTC.

The V and J genes are TRBV28 and TRBJ2-3; D call uncertain. Germline values: CDR1 MDHEN, CDR2 SYDVKM. There are 15 residues in the CDR3. V gave up 6 bases and J gave up 4 bases, with 17 bases separating them. CDR3 DNA: TGTGCCAGCAGAAACTCAGAGTTGGATGCAGATACGCAGTATTTT. Translated, it gives CASRNSELDADTQYF.

This clonotype has more than one count but fewer than ten. The J gene is TRBJ1-1, the V gene TRBV18; 10 nucleotides agree with TRBD1. The J segment lost 5 bases and the V segment lost 2 bases, leaving 2 bases of the junction unmatched. Germline CDR1 KGHSH, CDR2 LQKENI. This CDR3 has 14 residues. Here the CDR3 reads CASSPEGQGTEAFF. Here the CDR3 DNA reads TGTGCCAGCTCACCAGAGGGACAGGGGACTGAAGCTTTCTTT.

The sample holds a few counts of this clonotype. This chain connects TRBV20-1 to TRBJ1-4, with 7 nucleotides matching TRBD1. Germline CDR1 reads DFQATT; CDR2 reads SNEGSKA (reference sequence). The CDR3 is 15 residues long. Losses at the gene ends were 0 bases for V and 5 bases for J; bases not matched to a gene: 6. This CDR3 reads CSARDLRGANEKLFF. The CDR3 DNA is TGCAGTGCTAGAGATCTCAGGGGGGCGAATGAAAAACTGTTTTTT.

The chain joins TRBV27 to TRBJ2-5; D is ambiguous. Germline V gene sequence: CDR1 MNHEY, CDR2 SMNVEV (reference sequence). The V end was cut by 5 bases, the J end by 4 bases, with 11 bases between. This CDR3 contains 13 residues. The DNA of the CDR3 is TGTGCCAGCAGTCCTATTACGACAGAGACCCAGTACTTC. This sequence encodes CASSPITTETQYF.

This clonotype was counted a few times. This chain connects TRBV7-2 to TRBJ1-1, with D unresolved. Between the trimmed V and J ends, which lost 7 bases and 8 bases, there was a span of 17 bases. Looked up from germline, CDR1 is SGHTA and CDR2 is FQGNSA. CDR3 length: 13 residues. CDR3 sequence (DNA): TGTGCCAGCACCGAAGGCCCCGTTGCCGAAGCTTTCTTT. Its translation: CASTEGPVAEAFF. Combining the CDR3 with reference TRBV7-2 and TRBJ1-1 gives the whole variable domain GAGVSQSPSNKVTEKGKDVELRCDPISGHTALYWYRQSLGQGLEFLIYFQGNSAPDKSGLPSDRFSAERTGGSVSTLTIQRTQQEDSAVYLCASTEGPVAEAFFGQGTRLTVV.

This clonotype was counted many times. This sequence joins TRBV7-8 and TRBJ2-1; the D is unclear. Germline CDR1 is SGHVS and CDR2 is FQNEAQ. This CDR3 spans 14 amino acids. V lost 2 bases and J lost 8, with 13 bases in between. The CDR3 protein is CASSLRVMEDEQFF. The DNA of the CDR3 is TGTGCCAGCAGCTTAAGGGTTATGGAAGATGAGCAGTTCTTC.